This T cell receptor (beta chain) was documented in a study of control samples from healthy donors and cancer patients (dated by TCRdb to 2020 to 2022). Receptors were amplified or captured by the immunoSEQ multiplex PCR assay. TCRdb obtained this table from immuneACCESS and retained in-frame rearrangements with V and J assigned. These tables miss some clones; where compared with another copy, unresolved V genes account for less than half of the shortfall, and the remainder is unexplained. For this sample there are roughly 81,000 clones; around 80% appear just once. The ten biggest clones cover around a tenth of the sample. At the junction V is shortened by 4 bases and J by 4 bases, with 15 bases in between. The CDR3, from cysteine to phenylalanine, totals 15 residues. Only CDR3 DNA remains: 45 bases, in frame from the first base. CDR1 is given as MNHEY and CDR2 as SMNVEV, both from the germline V gene (reference sequence).

This clone turned up a few times. Its antigen is unknown. No base quality values were provided; no much bigger clone lies one nucleotide off. The sequence links TRBV27 to TRBJ2-3, with no confident D gene call. What was sequenced was PBMCs. This receptor was obtained from a man in his fifties or sixties with head and neck cancer. The DNA is as follows: TGTGCCAGCAGTTCAGAGCTAGGTGGGGCAGATACGCAGTATTTT. Translation gives CASSSELGGADTQYF.